This T cell receptor (beta chain) emerged from a study of regulatory T cells in long-lasting Graves disease. Study in general: Persistent Graves' disease denoted over 5 years of antithyroid drugs plus positive TSH receptor antibodies.

Indicated time point: persistent/refractory GD, antithyroid drugs over 5 years with positive TRAb. Following extraction of RNA from PBMCs, that RNA was used to make the TCR library. A volume of approximately 9 milliliters of peripheral blood was collected in EDTA tubes. About this clonotype: What it recognizes is unknown.

Researchers made TCR beta libraries by using iRepertoire HTBI primers and running Arm-PCR on CDR3 regions. TCRdb recomputed calls from the multiplex PCR reads with MiXCR, one row per CDR3 protein. This table holds roughly 450,000 distinct CDR3 sequences, 22% found once. Study-wide results and caveats: New patients shared fewer public clonotypes (approximately 970) than persistent patients did (roughly 2,500).

Trimming shortened V by 4 bases and J by 5 bases, and 21 bases separated the two germline ends. CDR3 length: 16 amino acids. The V gene's germline CDR1 is MGHDK and CDR2 SYGVNS. Sample: peripheral blood mononuclear cells (PBMCs), taken when the disease was refractory, from a patient treated with antithyroid drugs. This chain links TRBV25-1 with TRBJ2-7; maybe TRBD2 (5 bases). The sequence derives from a female donor with Graves disease. CDR3 in amino acids: CASSVGRVGPFDEQYF. DNA for the CDR3: TGTGCCAGCAGTGTTGGGCGGGTTGGACCTTTCGACGAGCAGTACTTC.